Listed below are T cell receptor beta chains from one sample, sequenced in a study of blood T cells in healthy people across ages. TCRdb used MiXCR to reprocess the 5' RACE reads, holding one entry per CDR3 protein. Of fewer than 2,000,000 distinct CDR3 sequences in the sample, around 36% were seen once. Input material: blood. These receptors all come from a young woman in good health. CDR3s include the opening cysteine and the closing phenylalanine or tryptophan. Fields, in order: J gene, clone size, D gene, V gene, CDR3 length, CDR3 DNA, CDR3 protein. D genes are given only for firm matches. Not all rows give a size; the values are once, few, many and, for expanded clones, a class.

J: TRBJ2-6
size: -
D: TRBD1
V: TRBV7-3
length: 19
DNA: TGTGCCAGCAGCTTGGAACCGGCACAGGGGAACTCTGGGGCCAACGTCCTGACTTTC
CDR3: CASSLEPAQGNSGANVLTF

J: TRBJ1-4
size: once
D: -
V: TRBV27
length: 14
DNA: TGTGCCAACAGTTTCGCCCAGACTAATGAAAAACTGTTTTTT
CDR3: CANSFAQTNEKLFF

J: TRBJ2-1
size: -
D: -
V: TRBV20-1
length: 15
DNA: TGCAGTGCTAGATATGGGGCGGCGAGGGACAATGAGCAGTTCTTC
CDR3: CSARYGAARDNEQFF

J: TRBJ2-7
size: -
D: -
V: TRBV4-2
length: 16
DNA: TGTGCCAGCAGCCAAGATCTCCCGTCGTCTAGCTACGAGCAGTACTTC
CDR3: CASSQDLPSSSYEQYF

J: TRBJ1-2
size: -
D: TRBD1
V: TRBV12-3/TRBV12-4
length: 16
DNA: TGTGCCAGCAGTTTACTGGGCGCCAGGGGGGTGTTGGGCTACACCTTC
CDR3: CASSLLGARGVLGYTF

J: TRBJ2-3
size: many
D: TRBD1
V: TRBV7-9
length: 15
DNA: TGTGCCAGCAGCCCCGGACAGGGCCCCACAGATACGCAGTATTTT
CDR3: CASSPGQGPTDTQYF

J: TRBJ2-5
size: -
D: TRBD2
V: TRBV20-1
length: 14
DNA: TGCAGTGCGACTCTAGCGGGAGTGGAAGAGACCCAGTACTTC
CDR3: CSATLAGVEETQYF

J: TRBJ2-1
size: -
D: TRBD2
V: TRBV20-1
length: 15
DNA: TGCAGTGCTAGAGATCCGCCCAGCGGGAGTCATGAGCAGTTCTTC
CDR3: CSARDPPSGSHEQFF

J: TRBJ2-1
size: few
D: -
V: TRBV5-1
length: 15
DNA: TGCGCCAGCAGCGTGGAACAAACGGCCTACAATGAGCAGTTCTTC
CDR3: CASSVEQTAYNEQFF

J: TRBJ2-6
size: many
D: -
V: TRBV29-1
length: 16
DNA: TGCAGCGTTGAAGATTTTCAGAACTCTGGGGCCAACGTCCTGACTTTC
CDR3: CSVEDFQNSGANVLTF

J: TRBJ2-2
size: -
D: -
V: TRBV20-1
length: 15
DNA: TGCAGTGCTAGCCGAAGTCGGGGCGGCACCGGGGAGCTGTTTTTT
CDR3: CSASRSRGGTGELFF

J: TRBJ2-7
size: -
D: -
V: TRBV21-1
length: 16
DNA: TGTGCCAGCAGCAAAGACAGGGGGGAAAACTCCTACGAGCAGTACTTC
CDR3: CASSKDRGENSYEQYF

J: TRBJ2-7
size: many
D: TRBD2
V: TRBV5-1
length: 15
DNA: TGCGCCAGCAGCTTGGCCGCGGGAGGGCACTACGAGCAGTACTTC
CDR3: CASSLAAGGHYEQYF

J: TRBJ2-3
size: many
D: -
V: TRBV29-1
length: 13
DNA: TGCAGCGTTGAAAAGACAGCCACAGATACGCAGTATTTT
CDR3: CSVEKTATDTQYF

J: TRBJ2-7
size: -
D: -
V: TRBV10-2
length: 16
DNA: TGCGCCAGCAGCGCGTCATCGGACGGGAACTCCTACGGGCAGTACTTC
CDR3: CASSASSDGNSYGQYF

J: TRBJ1-2
size: -
D: -
V: TRBV6-6
length: 11
DNA: TGTGCCAGCAGGGTAGGGAATGGCTACACCTTC
CDR3: CASRVGNGYTF

J: TRBJ2-5
size: -
D: -
V: TRBV7-2
length: 13
DNA: TGTGCCAGCAGCCAAGGGCCTCGGGGAACCCAGTACTTC
CDR3: CASSQGPRGTQYF

J: TRBJ1-1
size: -
D: -
V: TRBV3-1
length: 12
DNA: TGTGCCAGCAGCCTGAAGACGGGGGGAGCTTTCTTT
CDR3: CASSLKTGGAFF

J: TRBJ2-1
size: -
D: TRBD2
V: TRBV15
length: 17
DNA: TGTGCCACCAGCAGAATACTAGCGGGAGGAGCCCTAGGTGAGCAGTTCTTC
CDR3: CATSRILAGGALGEQFF

J: TRBJ2-3
size: few
D: TRBD2
V: TRBV5-4
length: 17
DNA: TGTGCCAGCAGCACCCCTTTAGGCGGGGGGCCCACAGATACGCAGTATTTT
CDR3: CASSTPLGGGPTDTQYF

J: TRBJ2-1
size: many
D: -
V: TRBV20-1
length: 15
DNA: TGCAGTGCTAGAGATGCGGCGACTAGGCACAATGAGCAGTTCTTC
CDR3: CSARDAATRHNEQFF

J: TRBJ2-7
size: few
D: TRBD2
V: TRBV7-2
length: 14
DNA: TGTGCCAGCAGCGGACTAGCGGGCCGCTCCGAGCAGTACTTC
CDR3: CASSGLAGRSEQYF

J: TRBJ1-2
size: -
D: -
V: TRBV28
length: 13
DNA: TGTGCCAGCAGACTAAACCGTGGGGATGGCTACACCTTC
CDR3: CASRLNRGDGYTF

J: TRBJ2-2
size: -
D: -
V: TRBV20-1
length: 11
DNA: TGCAGTGCAAAGAAGACCGGGGAGCTGTTTTTT
CDR3: CSAKKTGELFF

J: TRBJ1-1
size: -
D: TRBD1
V: TRBV12-3/TRBV12-4
length: 17
DNA: TGTGCCAGCAGTTCTCCCGACAGGGGGAATATGAACACTGAAGCTTTCTTT
CDR3: CASSSPDRGNMNTEAFF

J: TRBJ1-5
size: -
D: TRBD1
V: TRBV10-3
length: 13
DNA: TGTGCCATCAGATCCGACAGGGACCAGCCCCAGCATTTT
CDR3: CAIRSDRDQPQHF

J: TRBJ2-1
size: few
D: TRBD1
V: TRBV5-1
length: 13
DNA: TGCGCCAGCAGCATAGACAGGGCCCGTGAGCAGTTCTTC
CDR3: CASSIDRAREQFF

J: TRBJ1-2
size: few
D: TRBD1
V: TRBV20-1
length: 15
DNA: TGCAGTGCTAGAGATCAGCAGGGGGCGACCTATGGCTACACCTTC
CDR3: CSARDQQGATYGYTF

J: TRBJ2-7
size: -
D: -
V: TRBV5-1
length: 14
DNA: TGCGCCAGCAGAGGGAGTAACAGGGAGGACGAGCAGTACTTC
CDR3: CASRGSNREDEQYF

J: TRBJ1-5
size: -
D: -
V: TRBV18
length: 16
DNA: TGTGCCAGCTCACCGAGTTGGCAGGGAAGAGCTCAGCCCCAGCATTTT
CDR3: CASSPSWQGRAQPQHF

J: TRBJ2-3
size: -
D: -
V: TRBV28
length: 17
DNA: TGTGCCAGCAGTTTATCCCCCCGGGAGTCCCTCACAGATACGCAGTATTTT
CDR3: CASSLSPRESLTDTQYF

J: TRBJ2-6
size: -
D: TRBD1
V: TRBV28
length: 16
DNA: TGTGCCAGCAGTTTAACGACAGGGATCGGGGCCAACGTCCTGACTTTC
CDR3: CASSLTTGIGANVLTF

J: TRBJ2-1
size: -
D: TRBD1
V: TRBV12-3/TRBV12-4
length: 15
DNA: TGTGCCAGCAGTGACGACAGGGGTTCCTACAATGAGCAGTTCTTC
CDR3: CASSDDRGSYNEQFF

J: TRBJ2-1
size: -
D: TRBD2
V: TRBV4-2
length: 17
DNA: TGTGCCAGCAGCAAACGGACTAGCGGGAGCAACTACAGTGAGCAGTTCTTC
CDR3: CASSKRTSGSNYSEQFF

J: TRBJ1-1
size: once
D: -
V: TRBV14
length: 12
DNA: TGTGCCAGCAGCCAAGAGAGCGCTGAAGCTTTCTTT
CDR3: CASSQESAEAFF

J: TRBJ2-1
size: -
D: TRBD2
V: TRBV2
length: 16
DNA: TGTGCCAGCAGTGAAGGGGGCGGGGGGGCGAGAAATGAGCAGTTCTTC
CDR3: CASSEGGGGARNEQFF

J: TRBJ2-1
size: -
D: TRBD2
V: TRBV7-9
length: 16
DNA: TGTGCCAGCAGCTCTAGACTAGCGGGAGCTAGAGATGAGCAGTTCTTC
CDR3: CASSSRLAGARDEQFF